This is a list of T cell receptor beta chains from one sample in a study of cytomegalovirus exposure and HLA in healthy donors. Sequencing was performed with immunoSEQ multiplex PCR; in TCRdb, only in-frame clones are kept and a portion is missing. The sample holds 40,000 to 55,000 clones; about three quarters are singletons and the top ten take around 3.1%. Sequencing was carried out using PBMCs. The receptors were sampled from a man younger than 35 in good health and CMV-seronegative. Both conserved end residues are part of each CDR3. The D gene is left open where the match is weak. Size is stated for part of the rows, as once, few or many counts, or as a class when the clone is expanded.

J gene: TRBJ1-5; V gene: TRBV2; D gene: .; clone size: once; CDR3 DNA: TGTGCCAGCAGTCCTCGTCAGTTTTGGCCCCAGCATTTT; CDR3 protein: CASSPRQFWPQHF
J gene: TRBJ2-7; V gene: TRBV7-2; D gene: TRBD2; clone size: .; CDR3 DNA: TGTGCCAGCAGCTCGGGACTAGCGGGCTTATACGAGCAGTACTTC; CDR3 protein: CASSSGLAGLYEQYF
J gene: TRBJ2-1; V gene: TRBV5-4; D gene: .; clone size: .; CDR3 DNA: TGTGCCAGCACCCCCCTGTCCGAGATCGCCTACAATGAGCAGTTCTTC; CDR3 protein: CASTPLSEIAYNEQFF
J gene: TRBJ2-1; V gene: TRBV19; D gene: TRBD1; clone size: .; CDR3 DNA: TGTGCCAGTAGTATAGGGACAGGGTATTTCGATGAGCAGTTCTTC; CDR3 protein: CASSIGTGYFDEQFF
J gene: TRBJ1-5; V gene: TRBV5-1; D gene: .; clone size: .; CDR3 DNA: TGCGCCAGCAGCTGGGGGGACGGAATGAATCAGCCCCAGCATTTT; CDR3 protein: CASSWGDGMNQPQHF
J gene: TRBJ1-2; V gene: TRBV7-2; D gene: TRBD1; clone size: .; CDR3 DNA: TGTGCCAGCAGCCCCCGACCGGGACAGAGGTATGGCTACACCTTC; CDR3 protein: CASSPRPGQRYGYTF
J gene: TRBJ2-1; V gene: TRBV30; D gene: TRBD2; clone size: few; CDR3 DNA: TGTGCCTGGGCTGCTTGGCGGGAGGAAGACAATGAGCAGTTCTTC; CDR3 protein: CAWAAWREEDNEQFF
J gene: TRBJ2-7; V gene: TRBV9; D gene: TRBD2; clone size: .; CDR3 DNA: TGTGCCAGCAGCGCGGGGACTAGCGGAACCTACGAGCAGTACTTC; CDR3 protein: CASSAGTSGTYEQYF
J gene: TRBJ1-4; V gene: TRBV6-5; D gene: TRBD1; clone size: few; CDR3 DNA: TGTGCCAGCAGTTCCATCCGGGACAGTAATGAAAAACTGTTTTTT; CDR3 protein: CASSSIRDSNEKLFF
J gene: TRBJ2-7; V gene: TRBV6-5; D gene: .; clone size: .; CDR3 DNA: TGTGCCAGCAGTTATTTCGGACAGCCGACCGACGAGCAGTACTTC; CDR3 protein: CASSYFGQPTDEQYF
J gene: TRBJ2-5; V gene: TRBV6-6; D gene: .; clone size: .; CDR3 DNA: TGTGCCAGCAGTTACCAAGCAGAGACCCAGTACTTC; CDR3 protein: CASSYQAETQYF
J gene: TRBJ1-3; V gene: TRBV2; D gene: TRBD1; clone size: .; CDR3 DNA: TGTGCCAGCAGTGTAGAGGGGGCGCGGATGGGGAACACCATATATTTT; CDR3 protein: CASSVEGARMGNTIYF
J gene: TRBJ2-1; V gene: TRBV29-1; D gene: .; clone size: .; CDR3 DNA: TGCAGCGCTTGGAATAAAGGAGAGTTCTTC; CDR3 protein: CSAWNKGEFF
J gene: TRBJ2-5; V gene: TRBV28; D gene: TRBD1; clone size: .; CDR3 DNA: TGTGCCAGCAGTTCGAGACAGGGTGACCTGGAGACCCAGTACTTC; CDR3 protein: CASSSRQGDLETQYF
J gene: TRBJ1-4; V gene: TRBV7-2; D gene: .; clone size: .; CDR3 DNA: TGTGCCAGCAGCACCTACACAGAAGAAAAACTGTTTTTT; CDR3 protein: CASSTYTEEKLFF
J gene: TRBJ1-2; V gene: TRBV6-5; D gene: TRBD1; clone size: .; CDR3 DNA: TGTGCCAGCAGCCAGGGACAGCTACACTATGGCTACACCTTC; CDR3 protein: CASSQGQLHYGYTF
J gene: TRBJ1-5; V gene: TRBV10-2; D gene: .; clone size: .; CDR3 DNA: TGCGCCAGCAGATACAGAGACAATCAGCCCCAGCATTTT; CDR3 protein: CASRYRDNQPQHF
J gene: TRBJ2-1; V gene: TRBV7-2; D gene: TRBD2; clone size: .; CDR3 DNA: TGTGCCAGCAAGACTAGCGGCCCCTACAATGAGCAGTTCTTC; CDR3 protein: CASKTSGPYNEQFF
J gene: TRBJ2-3; V gene: TRBV7-8; D gene: TRBD2; clone size: once; CDR3 DNA: TGTGCCAGCAGCATATTGGGGAGCGGGAGGCAAGATACGCAGTATTTT; CDR3 protein: CASSILGSGRQDTQYF
J gene: TRBJ2-1; V gene: TRBV4-3; D gene: TRBD1; clone size: large; CDR3 DNA: TGCGCCAGCAGCCAAGGGGGACAGGCAGCCAATGAGCAGTTCTTC; CDR3 protein: CASSQGGQAANEQFF
J gene: TRBJ1-3; V gene: TRBV4-1; D gene: .; clone size: .; CDR3 DNA: TGCGCCAGCAGCCTCCTAACAGGGAGCTCTGGAAACACCATATATTTT; CDR3 protein: CASSLLTGSSGNTIYF
J gene: TRBJ2-2; V gene: TRBV6-5; D gene: TRBD2; clone size: .; CDR3 DNA: TGTGCCAGCAGAAAAGCGGGAGGGACCGGGGAGCTGTTTTTT; CDR3 protein: CASRKAGGTGELFF
J gene: TRBJ2-7; V gene: TRBV4-2; D gene: TRBD1; clone size: .; CDR3 DNA: TGTGCCAGCAGCCAAGGGGACAGCCAGTTCTCCTACGAGCAGTACTTC; CDR3 protein: CASSQGDSQFSYEQYF
J gene: TRBJ2-7; V gene: TRBV25-1; D gene: TRBD2; clone size: few; CDR3 DNA: TGTGCCAGTTCAGCGGGGACGGTCTACGAGCAGTACTTC; CDR3 protein: CASSAGTVYEQYF
J gene: TRBJ2-1; V gene: TRBV29-1; D gene: .; clone size: .; CDR3 DNA: TGCAGCGTTGGAGGTCGAGGAGGTCCTTCTTCGTCTGAAATTGAGCAGTTCTTC; CDR3 protein: CSVGGRGGPSSSEIEQFF
J gene: TRBJ2-7; V gene: TRBV30; D gene: TRBD1; clone size: few; CDR3 DNA: TGTGCCTGGAGGGAAGGACAGGGTTGGGGCTCCTACGAGCAGTACTTC; CDR3 protein: CAWREGQGWGSYEQYF
J gene: TRBJ2-6; V gene: TRBV30; D gene: .; clone size: .; CDR3 DNA: TGTGCCTGGAGTGCCGTTGTTTTCTCTGGGGCCAACGTCCTGACTTTC; CDR3 protein: CAWSAVVFSGANVLTF
J gene: TRBJ2-2; V gene: TRBV4-2; D gene: TRBD2; clone size: .; CDR3 DNA: TGTGCCAGCAGCCAAGGGGTAGCGGGAGGGCCCGGGGAGCTGTTTTTT; CDR3 protein: CASSQGVAGGPGELFF
J gene: TRBJ2-7; V gene: TRBV7-8; D gene: .; clone size: .; CDR3 DNA: TGTGCCAGCAGCTTAATGCGGGACTACGAGCAGTACTTC; CDR3 protein: CASSLMRDYEQYF
J gene: TRBJ2-6; V gene: TRBV6-4; D gene: TRBD2; clone size: .; CDR3 DNA: TGTGCCAGCAGTGACACGCTGCGGGAGAGGTCTGGGGCCAACGTCCTGACTTTC; CDR3 protein: CASSDTLRERSGANVLTF
J gene: TRBJ1-1; V gene: TRBV7-8; D gene: .; clone size: .; CDR3 DNA: TGTGCCAGCAGCTTAGCTCAGGGTTTGGCTGAAGCTTTCTTT; CDR3 protein: CASSLAQGLAEAFF
J gene: TRBJ2-7; V gene: TRBV19; D gene: .; clone size: .; CDR3 DNA: TGTGCCAGTAGTAAGGTCGGGAGCTACGAGCAGTACTTC; CDR3 protein: CASSKVGSYEQYF
J gene: TRBJ1-1; V gene: TRBV6-5; D gene: TRBD1; clone size: few; CDR3 DNA: TGTGCCAGCAGAGGACAGGGGATGAACACTGAAGCTTTCTTT; CDR3 protein: CASRGQGMNTEAFF
J gene: TRBJ2-5; V gene: TRBV7-9; D gene: TRBD1; clone size: .; CDR3 DNA: TGTGCCAGCAGCCCGGGACAGGCCCAAGAGACCCAGTACTTC; CDR3 protein: CASSPGQAQETQYF
J gene: TRBJ2-7; V gene: TRBV28; D gene: TRBD2; clone size: once; CDR3 DNA: TGTGCCAGCAGTGAAACTAGCGCGATCTCCTACGAGCAGTACTTC; CDR3 protein: CASSETSAISYEQYF
J gene: TRBJ1-3; V gene: TRBV4-3; D gene: TRBD1; clone size: .; CDR3 DNA: TGCGCCAGCAGCCCCTACCTCCCGGGACAGGGTGGTGGAAACACCATATATTTT; CDR3 protein: CASSPYLPGQGGGNTIYF
J gene: TRBJ1-1; V gene: TRBV6-5; D gene: TRBD1; clone size: .; CDR3 DNA: TGTGCCAGCAGTCCCGGGACAGGCACTGAAGCTTTCTTT; CDR3 protein: CASSPGTGTEAFF
J gene: TRBJ1-2; V gene: TRBV9; D gene: .; clone size: .; CDR3 DNA: TGTGCCAGCAGCGTAGCGGCAGGGCCGCCTAACTATGGCTACACCTTC; CDR3 protein: CASSVAAGPPNYGYTF
J gene: TRBJ2-7; V gene: TRBV11-2; D gene: .; clone size: .; CDR3 DNA: TGTGCCAGCAGCCGACTCTCCTACGAGCAGTACTTC; CDR3 protein: CASSRLSYEQYF
J gene: TRBJ1-5; V gene: TRBV6-1; D gene: .; clone size: .; CDR3 DNA: TGTGCCAGCAGCTCAGGGATCCGCAATCAGCCCCAGCATTTT; CDR3 protein: CASSSGIRNQPQHF
J gene: TRBJ1-2; V gene: TRBV29-1; D gene: TRBD1; clone size: .; CDR3 DNA: TGCAGCGCACAAGGGGACAGGGAAGGCTACACCTTC; CDR3 protein: CSAQGDREGYTF
J gene: TRBJ2-1; V gene: TRBV6-1; D gene: .; clone size: .; CDR3 DNA: TGTGCCAGCAGTGAAGTAGTTCAGTTCTTC; CDR3 protein: CASSEVVQFF
J gene: TRBJ2-1; V gene: TRBV29-1; D gene: TRBD2; clone size: .; CDR3 DNA: TGCAGCGTTGAGGGACTAATCAATGAGCAGTTCTTC; CDR3 protein: CSVEGLINEQFF
J gene: TRBJ1-1; V gene: TRBV2; D gene: TRBD1; clone size: .; CDR3 DNA: TGTGCCAGCGACACAGGGGGCGCGTTTGAAGCTTTCTTT; CDR3 protein: CASDTGGAFEAFF
J gene: TRBJ2-2; V gene: TRBV29-1; D gene: TRBD2; clone size: .; CDR3 DNA: TGCAGCGCAGAGACGACTAGCGGGAGCCGGGAGCTGTTTTTT; CDR3 protein: CSAETTSGSRELFF
J gene: TRBJ2-1; V gene: TRBV6-5; D gene: TRBD1; clone size: .; CDR3 DNA: TGTGCCAGCAGTAGAACAGGGGGCGGCTACAATGAGCAGTTCTTC; CDR3 protein: CASSRTGGGYNEQFF
J gene: TRBJ1-1; V gene: TRBV5-6; D gene: .; clone size: few; CDR3 DNA: TGTGCCAGCAGCTTCGGGGTAGGCACTGAAGCTTTCTTT; CDR3 protein: CASSFGVGTEAFF
J gene: TRBJ2-1; V gene: TRBV4-2; D gene: .; clone size: few; CDR3 DNA: TGTGCCAGCAGCCAAGATCTCGGAGGGACTTCCTACAATGAGCAGTTCTTC; CDR3 protein: CASSQDLGGTSYNEQFF
J gene: TRBJ2-5; V gene: TRBV6-1; D gene: .; clone size: .; CDR3 DNA: TGTGCCAGCAGTGAAGGACTACTGGGGACCCAGTACTTC; CDR3 protein: CASSEGLLGTQYF
J gene: TRBJ1-5; V gene: TRBV30; D gene: TRBD1; clone size: once; CDR3 DNA: TGTGCCTGGAGTCAAGGGACAGGGGGCGTTCAGCCCCAGCATTTT; CDR3 protein: CAWSQGTGGVQPQHF
J gene: TRBJ2-5; V gene: TRBV5-4; D gene: TRBD2; clone size: .; CDR3 DNA: TGTGCCAGCAGCACACCGGGACTAGCAAGAGAGACCCAGTACTTC; CDR3 protein: CASSTPGLARETQYF
J gene: TRBJ1-1; V gene: TRBV13; D gene: .; clone size: few; CDR3 DNA: TGTGCCAGCCGGGAGGCAGGAGACATGAACACTGAAGCTTTCTTT; CDR3 protein: CASREAGDMNTEAFF
J gene: TRBJ1-6; V gene: TRBV28; D gene: .; clone size: few; CDR3 DNA: TGTGCCACCCGACAGACTCCTAATTCACCCCTCCACTTT; CDR3 protein: CATRQTPNSPLHF